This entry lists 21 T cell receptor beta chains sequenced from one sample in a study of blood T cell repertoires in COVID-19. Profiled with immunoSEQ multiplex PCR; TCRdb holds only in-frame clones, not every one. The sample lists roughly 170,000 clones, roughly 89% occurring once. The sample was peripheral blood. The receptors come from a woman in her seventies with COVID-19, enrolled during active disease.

CDR3 amino acids: CASSKQGVVTEAFF. CDR3 bases: TGTGCCAGTAGTAAGCAGGGGGTTGTCACTGAAGCTTTCTTT. V and J are TRBV19 and TRBJ1-1, with 7 bases lining up with TRBD1. With V trimmed by 4 bases and J by 4 bases, 6 bases remained unmatched. Germline CDR1 LNHDA, CDR2 SQIVND (reference sequence). CDR3 length: 14 amino acids. Drawing the rest from reference TRBV19 and TRBJ1-1, the complete variable domain is DGGITQSPKYLFRKEGQNVTLSCEQNLNHDAMYWYRQDPGQGLRLIYYSQIVNDFQKGDIAEGYSVSREKKESFPLTVTSAQKNPTAFYLCASSKQGVVTEAFFGQGTRLTVV.

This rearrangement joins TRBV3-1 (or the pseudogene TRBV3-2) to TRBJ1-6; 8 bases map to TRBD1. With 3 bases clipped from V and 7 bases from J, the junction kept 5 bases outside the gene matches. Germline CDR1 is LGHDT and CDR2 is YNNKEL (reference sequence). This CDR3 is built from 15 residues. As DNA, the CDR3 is TGTGCCAGCAGCCAGGGACAGGTTGGAAATTCACCCCTCCACTTT. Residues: CASSQGQVGNSPLHF.

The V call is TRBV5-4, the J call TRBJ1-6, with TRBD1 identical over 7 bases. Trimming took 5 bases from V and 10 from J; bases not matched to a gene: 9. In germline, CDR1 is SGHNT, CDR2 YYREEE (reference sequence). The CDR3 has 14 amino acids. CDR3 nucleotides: TGTGCCAGCAGTCGGACAGGTGGAGGGTCACCCCTCCACTTT. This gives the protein CASSRTGGGSPLHF.

CDR3: CASSSLGQSNQPQHF. CDR3 nucleotide sequence: TGTGCCAGCAGTTCCTTAGGACAGAGCAATCAGCCCCAGCATTTT. The genes are TRBV27 and TRBJ1-5; perhaps TRBD1 as D (6 bases). V was cut by 4 bases and J by 1 base, with 11 bases left in between. This CDR3 comprises 15 residues. The germline V gene encodes CDR1 MNHEY and CDR2 SMNVEV (reference sequence).

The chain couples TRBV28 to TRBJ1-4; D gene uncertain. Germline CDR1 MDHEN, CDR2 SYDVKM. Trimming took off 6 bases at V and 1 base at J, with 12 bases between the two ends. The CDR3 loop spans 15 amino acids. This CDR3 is CASREISGTNEKLFF. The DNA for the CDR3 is TGTGCCAGCAGAGAGATCTCGGGAACTAATGAAAAACTGTTTTTT.

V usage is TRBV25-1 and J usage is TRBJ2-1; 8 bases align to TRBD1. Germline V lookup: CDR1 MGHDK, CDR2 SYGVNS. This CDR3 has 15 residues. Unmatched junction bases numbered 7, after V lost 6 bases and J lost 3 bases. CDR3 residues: CASRGGQGGYNEQFF. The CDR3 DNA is TGTGCCAGCAGGGGAGGACAGGGAGGCTACAATGAGCAGTTCTTC.

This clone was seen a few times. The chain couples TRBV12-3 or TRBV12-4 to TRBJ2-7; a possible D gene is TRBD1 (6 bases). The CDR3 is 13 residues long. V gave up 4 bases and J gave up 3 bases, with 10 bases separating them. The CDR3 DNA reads TGTGCCAGCAGTTCCGGGACACGCTACGAGCAGTACTTC. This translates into CASSSGTRYEQYF.

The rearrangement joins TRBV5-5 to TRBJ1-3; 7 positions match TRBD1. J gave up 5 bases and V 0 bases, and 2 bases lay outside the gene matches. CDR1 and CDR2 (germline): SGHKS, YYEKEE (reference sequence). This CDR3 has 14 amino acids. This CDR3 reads CASSLVGQRNTIYF. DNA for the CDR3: TGTGCCAGCAGCTTGGTGGGACAGCGAAACACCATATATTTT.

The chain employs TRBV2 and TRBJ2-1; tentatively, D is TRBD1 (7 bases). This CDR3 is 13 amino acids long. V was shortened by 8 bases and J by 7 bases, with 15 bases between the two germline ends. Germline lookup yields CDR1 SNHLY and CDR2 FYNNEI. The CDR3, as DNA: TGTGCCAGCCATAAGGGGGCGGGGAATGAGCAGTTCTTC. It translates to CASHKGAGNEQFF.

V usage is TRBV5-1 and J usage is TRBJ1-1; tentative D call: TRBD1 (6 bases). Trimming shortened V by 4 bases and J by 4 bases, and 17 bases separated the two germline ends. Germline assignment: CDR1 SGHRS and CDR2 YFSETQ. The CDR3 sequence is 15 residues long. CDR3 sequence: CASSPQTGPSTEAFF. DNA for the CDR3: TGCGCCAGCAGCCCGCAGACAGGTCCTAGCACTGAAGCTTTCTTT.

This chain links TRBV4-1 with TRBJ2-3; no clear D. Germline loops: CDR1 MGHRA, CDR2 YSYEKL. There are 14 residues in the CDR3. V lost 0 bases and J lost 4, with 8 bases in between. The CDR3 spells CASSQDSSADTQYF. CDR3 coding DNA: TGCGCCAGCAGCCAAGATAGTAGTGCAGATACGCAGTATTTT.

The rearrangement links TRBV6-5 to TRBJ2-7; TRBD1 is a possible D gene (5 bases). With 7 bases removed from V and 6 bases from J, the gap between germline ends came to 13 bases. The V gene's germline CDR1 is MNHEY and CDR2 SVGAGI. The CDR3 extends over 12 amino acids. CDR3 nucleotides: TGTGCCAGCACCGCGTCAGGGCTCGAGCAGTACTTC. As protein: CASTASGLEQYF.

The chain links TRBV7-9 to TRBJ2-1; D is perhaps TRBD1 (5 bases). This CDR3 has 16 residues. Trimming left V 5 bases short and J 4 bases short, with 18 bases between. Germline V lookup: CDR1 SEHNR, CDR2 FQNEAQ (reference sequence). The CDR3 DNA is TGTGCCAGCAGCCCACACAGGTCCGCCGGATACAATGAGCAGTTCTTC. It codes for CASSPHRSAGYNEQFF.

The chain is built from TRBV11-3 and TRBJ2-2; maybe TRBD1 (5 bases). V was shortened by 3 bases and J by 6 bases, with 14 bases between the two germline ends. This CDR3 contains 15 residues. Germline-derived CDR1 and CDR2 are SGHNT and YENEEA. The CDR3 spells CASSFTGEHAGELFF. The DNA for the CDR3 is TGTGCCAGCAGCTTCACAGGAGAACACGCCGGGGAGCTGTTTTTT.

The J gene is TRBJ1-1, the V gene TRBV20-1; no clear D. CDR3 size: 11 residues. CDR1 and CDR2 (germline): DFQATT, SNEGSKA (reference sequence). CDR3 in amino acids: CRAQEFTEAFF. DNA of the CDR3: TGCAGGGCCCAGGAATTCACTGAAGCTTTCTTT.

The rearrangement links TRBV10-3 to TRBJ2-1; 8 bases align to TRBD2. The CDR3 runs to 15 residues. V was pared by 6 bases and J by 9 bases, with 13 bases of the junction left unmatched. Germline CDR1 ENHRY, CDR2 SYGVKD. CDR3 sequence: CAIRGPGLGISEQFF. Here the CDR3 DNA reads TGTGCCATCAGAGGGCCGGGACTAGGGATTAGTGAGCAGTTCTTC.

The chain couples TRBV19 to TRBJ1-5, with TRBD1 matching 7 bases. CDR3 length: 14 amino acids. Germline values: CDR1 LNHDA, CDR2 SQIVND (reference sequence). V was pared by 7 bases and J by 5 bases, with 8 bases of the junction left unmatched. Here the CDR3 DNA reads TGTGCCAGTAAGGGGGCAAGGTTAGATCAGCCCCAGCATTTT. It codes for CASKGARLDQPQHF.

CDR3 in amino acids: CASSVSGNSPLHF. The CDR3 DNA reads as TGTGCCAGCAGCGTCTCAGGGAATTCACCCCTCCACTTT. V is TRBV7-3 and J is TRBJ1-6; possibly TRBD1 for D (5 bases). Germline values: CDR1 SGHTA, CDR2 FQGTGA. Between the trimmed V and J ends, which lost 5 bases and 7 bases, there was a span of 9 bases. This CDR3 has 13 residues.

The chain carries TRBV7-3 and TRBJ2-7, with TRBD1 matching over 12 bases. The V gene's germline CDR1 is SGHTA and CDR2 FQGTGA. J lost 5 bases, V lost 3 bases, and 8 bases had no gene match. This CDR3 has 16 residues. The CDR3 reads CASSLEPGQGAHEQYF. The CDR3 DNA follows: TGTGCCAGCAGCTTGGAACCGGGACAGGGGGCCCACGAGCAGTACTTC.

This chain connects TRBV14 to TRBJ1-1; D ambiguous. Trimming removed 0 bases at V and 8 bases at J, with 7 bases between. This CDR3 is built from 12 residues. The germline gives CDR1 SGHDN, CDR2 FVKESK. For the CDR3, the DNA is TGTGCCAGCAGCCAAGATTTCTACGAAGCTTTCTTT. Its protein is CASSQDFYEAFF.

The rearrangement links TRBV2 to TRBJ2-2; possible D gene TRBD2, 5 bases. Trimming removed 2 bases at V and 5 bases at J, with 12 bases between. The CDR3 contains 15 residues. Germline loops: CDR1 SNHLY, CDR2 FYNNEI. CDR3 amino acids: CASSENPPGTGELFF. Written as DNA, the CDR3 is TGTGCCAGCAGTGAAAACCCTCCGGGGACCGGGGAGCTGTTTTTT. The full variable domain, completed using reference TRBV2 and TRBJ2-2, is EPEVTQTPSHQVTQMGQEVILRCVPISNHLYFYWYRQILGQKVEFLVSFYNNEISEKSEIFDDQFSVERPDGSNFTLKIRSTKLEDSAMYFCASSENPPGTGELFFGEGSRLTVL.